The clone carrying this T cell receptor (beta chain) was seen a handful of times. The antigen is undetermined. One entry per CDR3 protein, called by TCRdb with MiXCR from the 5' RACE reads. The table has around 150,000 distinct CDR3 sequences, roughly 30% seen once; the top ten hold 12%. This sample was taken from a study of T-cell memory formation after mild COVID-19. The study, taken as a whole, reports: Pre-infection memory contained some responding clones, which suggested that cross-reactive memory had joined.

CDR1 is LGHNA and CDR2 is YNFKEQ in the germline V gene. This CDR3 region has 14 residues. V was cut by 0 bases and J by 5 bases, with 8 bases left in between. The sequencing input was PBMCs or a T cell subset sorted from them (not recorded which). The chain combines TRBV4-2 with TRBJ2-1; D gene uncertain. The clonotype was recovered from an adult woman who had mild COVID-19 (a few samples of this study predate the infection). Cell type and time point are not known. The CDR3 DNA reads TGTGCCAGCAGCCAAGAATCCGCGGACAATGAGCAGTTCTTC. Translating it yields CASSQESADNEQFF.